The T cell receptor beta chain described here comes from a study of beta chain features in type 1 diabetes. For the study at large: Examination of sorted cells across all samples involved more than 85,000,000 cells.

All of the isolated RNA was reverse transcribed, so expressed TCRB transcripts were sequenced. Using immunoSEQ multiplex PCR, the repertoire was profiled, and TCRdb retains in-frame clones only, with some absent. Among some 240,000 clones listed, 16% were seen once. Remarks on this clone: The antigen is unknown.

V was cut by 3 bases and J by 0 bases, with 9 bases left in between. This CDR3 comprises 14 residues. Looked up from germline, CDR1 is LNHNV and CDR2 is YYDKDF (reference sequence). Sampling consisted of one heparinised blood draw per donor, averaging about 116 mL. Study observations and caveats: PCR might show a preference for shorter templates, equally across patients and controls. Among patients with Type 1 diabetes, TCRB CDR3s were moderately but significantly shorter in every one of the four CD4+ subsets. A definitive answer on HLA type influencing TCRB rearrangement was not reached here.

The sample comprised naive CD4+ T cells from blood. The TCR sequence derives from a man younger than 40 with type 1 diabetes. The chain has TRBV15 and TRBJ2-7; no clear D gene. Written as DNA, the CDR3 is TGTGCCACCAGCAGGAATGGAGACTCCTACGAGCAGTACTTC. Translated: CATSRNGDSYEQYF.